This TCR beta chain was recorded in a study of CD8 T cells in Susac syndrome. Sequencing of TCR beta was carried out in blood CD8+ and CD4+ T cells. Negative magnetic isolation gave CD8+ and CD4+ cells; FACS enriched CD8+ TEMRA. The V and J ends lost 5 bases and 5 bases respectively, with 16 bases between them. CDR3 size: 14 residues. Germline lookup yields CDR1 DFQATT and CDR2 SNEGSKA (reference sequence). cDNA came from around 0.5 to 1 ug RNA primed by random hexamers. The TCR beta CDR3 was amplified by immunoSEQ multiplex PCR across 54 Vbeta, 13 Jbeta. TCRdb re-derived calls from the immunoSEQ multiplex PCR reads in MiXCR, one entry per CDR3 protein. The sample holds roughly 140,000 distinct CDR3 sequences, 94% seen once. Turning to this clonotype: Its antigen is not known.

Study observations and caveats: The authors acknowledged that the study's TCR sequencing and HLA analysis involved relatively few individuals.

The TCR originated in a human donor in good health. This chain connects TRBV20-1 to TRBJ1-5, with no clear D. The sequenced sample was CD8+ T cells from PBMCs. The CDR3 loop is CSADIVGGYQPQHF. CDR3 DNA: TGCAGTGCTGATATAGTCGGCGGTTATCAGCCCCAGCATTTT.